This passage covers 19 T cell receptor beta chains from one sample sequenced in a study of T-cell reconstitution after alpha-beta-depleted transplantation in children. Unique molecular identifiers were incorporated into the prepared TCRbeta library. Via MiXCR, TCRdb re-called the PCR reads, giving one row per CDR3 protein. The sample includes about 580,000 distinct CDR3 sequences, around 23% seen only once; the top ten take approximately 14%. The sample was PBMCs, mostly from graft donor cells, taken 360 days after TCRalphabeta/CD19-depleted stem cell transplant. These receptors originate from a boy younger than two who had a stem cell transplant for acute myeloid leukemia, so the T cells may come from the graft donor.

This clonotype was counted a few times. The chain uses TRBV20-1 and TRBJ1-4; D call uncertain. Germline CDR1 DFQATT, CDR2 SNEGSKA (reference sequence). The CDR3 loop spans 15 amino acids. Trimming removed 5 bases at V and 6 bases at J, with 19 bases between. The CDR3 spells CSAQRRNPFDEKLFF. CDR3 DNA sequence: TGCAGTGCTCAAAGGAGGAACCCCTTTGATGAAAAACTGTTTTTT.

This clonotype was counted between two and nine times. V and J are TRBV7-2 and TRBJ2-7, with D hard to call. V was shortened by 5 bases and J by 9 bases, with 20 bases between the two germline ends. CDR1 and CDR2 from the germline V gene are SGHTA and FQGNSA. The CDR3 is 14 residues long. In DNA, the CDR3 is TGTGCCAGCAGCCCCAACGCGGACCCCGCGACGCAGTACGTC. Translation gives CASSPNADPATQYV.

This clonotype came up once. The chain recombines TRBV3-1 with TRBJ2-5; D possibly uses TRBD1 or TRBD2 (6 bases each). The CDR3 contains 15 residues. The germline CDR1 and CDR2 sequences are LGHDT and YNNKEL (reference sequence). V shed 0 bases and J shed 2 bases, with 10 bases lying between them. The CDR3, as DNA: TGTGCCAGCAGCCAAGACAAGGGGGGACAAGAGACCCAGTACTTC. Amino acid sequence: CASSQDKGGQETQYF.

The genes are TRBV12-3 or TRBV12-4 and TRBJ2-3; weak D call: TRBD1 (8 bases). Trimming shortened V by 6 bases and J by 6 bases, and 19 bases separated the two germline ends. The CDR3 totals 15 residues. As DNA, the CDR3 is TGTGCCAGCAGAACGGACAGGGAGGGTTCGGATACGCAGTATTTT. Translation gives CASRTDREGSDTQYF.

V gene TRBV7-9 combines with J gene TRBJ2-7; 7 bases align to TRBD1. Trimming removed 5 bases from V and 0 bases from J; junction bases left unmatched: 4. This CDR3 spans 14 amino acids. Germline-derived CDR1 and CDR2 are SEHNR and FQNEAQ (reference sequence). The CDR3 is CASSPTGNSYEQYV. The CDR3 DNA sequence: TGTGCCAGCAGCCCGACAGGGAACTCCTACGAGCAGTACGTC.

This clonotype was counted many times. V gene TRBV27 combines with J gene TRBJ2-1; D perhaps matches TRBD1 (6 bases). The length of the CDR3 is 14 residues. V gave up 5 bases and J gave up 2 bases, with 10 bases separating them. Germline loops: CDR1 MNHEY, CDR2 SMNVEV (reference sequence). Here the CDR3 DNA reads TGTGCCAGCAGTGACCGGGACACCTACAATGAGCAGTTCTTC. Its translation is CASSDRDTYNEQFF.

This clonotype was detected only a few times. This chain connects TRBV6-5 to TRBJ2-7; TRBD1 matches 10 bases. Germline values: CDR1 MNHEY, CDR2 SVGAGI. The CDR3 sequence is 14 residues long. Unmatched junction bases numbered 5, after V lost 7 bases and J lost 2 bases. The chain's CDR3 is CASITGTGAYEQYF. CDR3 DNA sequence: TGTGCCAGCATTACCGGGACAGGGGCCTACGAGCAGTACTTC.

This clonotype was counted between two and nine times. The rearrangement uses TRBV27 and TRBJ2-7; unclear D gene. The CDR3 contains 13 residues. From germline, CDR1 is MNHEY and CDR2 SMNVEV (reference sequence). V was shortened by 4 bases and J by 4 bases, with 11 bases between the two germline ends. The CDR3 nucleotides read TGTGCCAGCAGTTCCTCACGGCTTTACGAGCAGTACTTC. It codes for CASSSSRLYEQYF.

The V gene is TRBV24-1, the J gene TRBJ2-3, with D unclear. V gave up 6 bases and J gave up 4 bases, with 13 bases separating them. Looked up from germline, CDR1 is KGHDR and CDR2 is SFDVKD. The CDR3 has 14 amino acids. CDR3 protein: CATSSPGKADTQYF. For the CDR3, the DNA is TGTGCCACCAGTTCGCCAGGAAAGGCAGATACGCAGTATTTT.

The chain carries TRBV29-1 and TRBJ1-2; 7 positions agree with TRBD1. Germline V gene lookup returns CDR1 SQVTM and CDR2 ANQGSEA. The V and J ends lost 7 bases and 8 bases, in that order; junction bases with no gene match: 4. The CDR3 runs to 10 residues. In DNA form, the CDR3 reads TGCAGCGGAGACAGGGAAGGCTACACCTTC. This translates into CSGDREGYTF.

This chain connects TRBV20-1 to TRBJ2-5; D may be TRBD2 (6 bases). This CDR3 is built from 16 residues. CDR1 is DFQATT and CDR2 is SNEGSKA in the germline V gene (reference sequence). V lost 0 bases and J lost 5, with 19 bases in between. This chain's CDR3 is CSARDRWPPAGETQYF. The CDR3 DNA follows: TGCAGTGCTAGAGATAGATGGCCCCCCGCGGGGGAGACCCAGTACTTC.

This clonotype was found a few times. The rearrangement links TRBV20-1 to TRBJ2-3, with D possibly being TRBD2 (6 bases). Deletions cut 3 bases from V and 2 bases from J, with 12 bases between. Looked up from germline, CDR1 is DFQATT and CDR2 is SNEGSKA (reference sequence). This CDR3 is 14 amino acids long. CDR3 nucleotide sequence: TGCAGTGCTAGCCGGGACTCGCACACAGATACGCAGTATTTT. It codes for CSASRDSHTDTQYF.

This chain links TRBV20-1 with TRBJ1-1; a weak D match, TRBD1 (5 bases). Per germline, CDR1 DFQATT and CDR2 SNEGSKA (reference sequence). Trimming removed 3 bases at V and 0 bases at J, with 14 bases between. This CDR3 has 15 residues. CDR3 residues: CSASRWGRMNTEAFF. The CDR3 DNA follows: TGCAGTGCTAGTAGGTGGGGGAGAATGAACACTGAAGCTTTCTTT.

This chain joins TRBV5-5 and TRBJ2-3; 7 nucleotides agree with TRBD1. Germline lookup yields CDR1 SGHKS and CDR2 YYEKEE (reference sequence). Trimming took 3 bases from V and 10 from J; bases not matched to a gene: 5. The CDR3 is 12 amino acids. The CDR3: CASSSSTGSQYF. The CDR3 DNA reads TGTGCCAGCAGCTCCTCGACAGGGTCGCAGTATTTT.

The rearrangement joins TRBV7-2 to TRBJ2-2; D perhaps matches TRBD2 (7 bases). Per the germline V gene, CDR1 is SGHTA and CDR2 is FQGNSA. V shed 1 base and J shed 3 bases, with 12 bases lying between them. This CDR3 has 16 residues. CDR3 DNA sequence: TGTGCCAGCAGCTTAGTGGCGGGGGCGGACACCGGGGAGCTGTTTTTT. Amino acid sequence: CASSLVAGADTGELFF.

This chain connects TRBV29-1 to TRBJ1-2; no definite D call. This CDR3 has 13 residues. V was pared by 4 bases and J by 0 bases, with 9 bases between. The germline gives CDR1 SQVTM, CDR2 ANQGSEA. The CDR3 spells CSVGTLANYGYTF. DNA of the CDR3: TGCAGCGTTGGGACGCTAGCTAACTATGGCTACACCTTC.

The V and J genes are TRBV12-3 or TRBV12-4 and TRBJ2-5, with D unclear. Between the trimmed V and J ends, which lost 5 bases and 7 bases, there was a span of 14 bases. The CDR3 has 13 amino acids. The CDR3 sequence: CASSQIITLTQYF. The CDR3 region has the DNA TGTGCCAGCAGTCAAATAATTACTTTGACCCAGTACTTC.

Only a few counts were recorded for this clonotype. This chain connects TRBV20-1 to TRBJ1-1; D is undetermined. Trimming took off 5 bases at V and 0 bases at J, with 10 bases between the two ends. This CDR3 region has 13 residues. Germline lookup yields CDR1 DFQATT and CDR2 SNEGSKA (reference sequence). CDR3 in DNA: TGCAGTGCTTCACGGACTGTGAACACTGAAGCTTTCTTT. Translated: CSASRTVNTEAFF.

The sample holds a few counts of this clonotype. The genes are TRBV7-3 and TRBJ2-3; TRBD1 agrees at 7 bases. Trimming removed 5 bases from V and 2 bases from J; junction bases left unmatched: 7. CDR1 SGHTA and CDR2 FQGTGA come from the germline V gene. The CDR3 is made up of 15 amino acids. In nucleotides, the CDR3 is TGTGCCAGCAGCCTCACAGGGGCGAACACAGATACGCAGTATTTT. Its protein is CASSLTGANTDTQYF. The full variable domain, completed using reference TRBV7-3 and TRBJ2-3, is GAGVSQTPSNKVTEKGKYVELRCDPISGHTALYWYRQSLGQGPEFLIYFQGTGAADDSGLPNDRFFAVRPEGSVSTLKIQRTERGDSAVYLCASSLTGANTDTQYFGPGTRLTVL.